The clone carrying this TCR beta chain was seen at least ten times. TCRbeta library preparation incorporated unique molecular identifiers. TCRdb reprocessed the PCR reads via MiXCR and lists one record per CDR3 protein. In the table there are more than 200,000 distinct CDR3 sequences, about 8.8% of which are singletons. The data were obtained in a study of T-cell reconstitution after alpha-beta-depleted transplantation in children. CDR3 length equals 14 residues. Germline V gives CDR1 SGHRS, CDR2 YFSETQ. V was cut by 4 bases and J by 7 bases, with 15 bases left in between. This receptor was taken from a human donor who donated a stem cell graft to a child with SCID. The chain joins TRBV5-1 to TRBJ1-3, with D maybe TRBD1 (6 bases). Sequenced here: PBMCs from the stem cell graft donor, sampled from the stem cell graft. The CDR3, as DNA: TGCGCCAGCAGCCGCAGGGACATGGGGAACACCATATATTTT. This sequence encodes CASSRRDMGNTIYF. Based on the CDR3 plus reference TRBV5-1 and TRBJ1-3, the full variable domain is KAGVTQTPRYLIKTRGQQVTLSCSPISGHRSVSWYQQTPGQGLQFLFEYFSETQRNKGNFPGRFSGRQFSNSRSEMNVSTLELGDSALYLCASSRRDMGNTIYFGEGSWLTVV.